This entry concerns a single T cell receptor beta chain. Assay used: immunoSEQ multiplex PCR; TCRdb lists only in-frame clones, some missing. The sample yields about 33,000 clones, more than 85% seen once. The V gene lost 0 bases and the J gene lost 1 base, with 10 bases spanning the gap. The CDR3 loop spans 16 amino acids. Germline lookup yields CDR1 LGHNA and CDR2 YNFKEQ. This specimen belongs to a study of blood T cell repertoires in COVID-19. The chain joins TRBV4-2 to TRBJ1-3; D uncertain. This receptor was identified in a male donor with active COVID-19. Input material: peripheral blood. In nucleotides, the CDR3 is TGTGCCAGCAGCCAAGAAGCGGTCAATTCTGGAAACACCATATATTTT. Its protein product is CASSQEAVNSGNTIYF.